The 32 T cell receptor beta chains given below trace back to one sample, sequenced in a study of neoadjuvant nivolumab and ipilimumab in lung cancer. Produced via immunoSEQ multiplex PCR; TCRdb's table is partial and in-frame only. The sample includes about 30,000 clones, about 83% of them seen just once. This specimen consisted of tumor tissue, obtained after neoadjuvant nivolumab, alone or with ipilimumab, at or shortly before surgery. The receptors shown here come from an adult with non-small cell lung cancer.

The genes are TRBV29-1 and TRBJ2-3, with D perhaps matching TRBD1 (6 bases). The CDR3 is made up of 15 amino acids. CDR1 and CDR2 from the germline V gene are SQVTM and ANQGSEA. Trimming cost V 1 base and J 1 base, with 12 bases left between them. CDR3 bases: TGCAGCGTTGAAGGGACAGAGCTTGGCACAGATACGCAGTATTTT. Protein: CSVEGTELGTDTQYF.

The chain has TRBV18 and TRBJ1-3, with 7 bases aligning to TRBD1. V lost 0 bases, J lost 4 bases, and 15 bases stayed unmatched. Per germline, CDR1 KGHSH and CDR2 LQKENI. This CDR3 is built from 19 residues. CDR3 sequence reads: CASSPPYRGTGNSGNTIYF. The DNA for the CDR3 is TGTGCCAGCTCACCACCGTACAGGGGCACGGGAAATTCGGGAAACACCATATATTTT.

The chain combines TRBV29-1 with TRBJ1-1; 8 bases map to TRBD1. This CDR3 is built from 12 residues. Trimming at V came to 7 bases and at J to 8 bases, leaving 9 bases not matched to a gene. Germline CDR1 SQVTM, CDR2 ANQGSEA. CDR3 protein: CSAVQGGKEAFF. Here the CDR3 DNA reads TGCAGCGCTGTACAGGGGGGCAAGGAAGCTTTCTTT.

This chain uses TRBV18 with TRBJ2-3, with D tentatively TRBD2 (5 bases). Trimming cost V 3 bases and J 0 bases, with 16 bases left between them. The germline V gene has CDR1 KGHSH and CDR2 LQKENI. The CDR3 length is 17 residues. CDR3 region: CASSPLGEGASTDTQYF. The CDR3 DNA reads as TGTGCCAGCTCACCCTTGGGTGAGGGAGCAAGCACAGATACGCAGTATTTT. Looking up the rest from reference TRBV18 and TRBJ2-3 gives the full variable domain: NAGVMQNPRHLVRRRGQEARLRCSPMKGHSHVYWYRQLPEEGLKFMVYLQKENIIDESGMPKERFSAEFPKEGPSILRIQQVVRGDSAAYFCASSPLGEGASTDTQYFGPGTRLTVL.

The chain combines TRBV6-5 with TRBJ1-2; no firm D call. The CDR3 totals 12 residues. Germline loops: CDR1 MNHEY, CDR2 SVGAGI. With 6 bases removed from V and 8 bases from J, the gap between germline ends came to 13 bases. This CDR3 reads CASSNDRWGYTF. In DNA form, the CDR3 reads TGTGCCAGCAGCAACGACCGTTGGGGCTACACCTTC.

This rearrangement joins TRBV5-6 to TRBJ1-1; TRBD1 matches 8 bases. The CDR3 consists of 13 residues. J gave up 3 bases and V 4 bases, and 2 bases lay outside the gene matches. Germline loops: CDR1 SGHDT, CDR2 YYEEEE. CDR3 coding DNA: TGTGCCAGCAGCGCGGACAGGGACACTGAAGCTTTCTTT. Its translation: CASSADRDTEAFF. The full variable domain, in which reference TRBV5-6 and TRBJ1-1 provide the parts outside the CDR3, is DAGVTQSPTHLIKTRGQQVTLRCSPKSGHDTVSWYQQALGQGPQFIFQYYEEEERQRGNFPDRFSGHQFPNYSSELNVNALLLGDSALYLCASSADRDTEAFFGQGTRLTVV.

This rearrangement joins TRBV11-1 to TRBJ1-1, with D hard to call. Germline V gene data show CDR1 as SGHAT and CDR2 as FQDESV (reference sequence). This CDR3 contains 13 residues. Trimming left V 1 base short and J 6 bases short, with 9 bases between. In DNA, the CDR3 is TGTGCCAGCAGCTTAGTGGAGGGAGCTGAAGCTTTCTTT. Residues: CASSLVEGAEAFF.

The CDR3: CASSPPGTSDYEQYF. The CDR3 region has the DNA TGTGCCAGCTCACCACCTGGGACTAGCGACTACGAGCAGTACTTC. The chain has TRBV18 and TRBJ2-7; 10 nucleotides line up with TRBD2. V was pared by 0 bases and J by 3 bases, with 2 bases of the junction left unmatched. The V gene's germline CDR1 is KGHSH and CDR2 LQKENI. The CDR3 is 15 amino acids.

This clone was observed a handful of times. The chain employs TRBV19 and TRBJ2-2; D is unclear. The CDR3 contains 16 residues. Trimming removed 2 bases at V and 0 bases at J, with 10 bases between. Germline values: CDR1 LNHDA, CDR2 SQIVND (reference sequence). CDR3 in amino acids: CASSIPRLSNTGELFF. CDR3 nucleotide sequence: TGTGCCAGTAGTATACCCAGACTTTCGAACACCGGGGAGCTGTTTTTT.

CDR3 amino acids: CAIGRDRGPFEGNTGELFF. The CDR3 DNA reads TGTGCCATCGGCCGGGACAGGGGCCCATTTGAAGGAAACACCGGGGAGCTGTTTTTT. The chain uses TRBV10-3 and TRBJ2-2; 10 positions agree with TRBD1. The germline V gene encodes CDR1 ENHRY and CDR2 SYGVKD. The CDR3 sequence is 19 residues long. After removal of 8 bases from V and 2 bases from J, the junction contained 17 bases not matched to a gene.

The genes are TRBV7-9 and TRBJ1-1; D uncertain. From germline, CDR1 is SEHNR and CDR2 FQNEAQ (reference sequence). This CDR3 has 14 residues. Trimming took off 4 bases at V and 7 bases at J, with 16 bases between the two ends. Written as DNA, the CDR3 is TGTGCCAGCAGCTCCGACGGGTCAGCGCGTGAAGCTTTCTTT. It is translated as CASSSDGSAREAFF.

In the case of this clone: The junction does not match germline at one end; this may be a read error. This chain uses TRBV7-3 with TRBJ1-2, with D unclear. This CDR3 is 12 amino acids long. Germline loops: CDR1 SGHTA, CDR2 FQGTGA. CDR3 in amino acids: CASRSPPGTPMF. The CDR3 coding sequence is TGTGCCAGCAGATCCCCCCCGGGCACTCCGATGTTC.

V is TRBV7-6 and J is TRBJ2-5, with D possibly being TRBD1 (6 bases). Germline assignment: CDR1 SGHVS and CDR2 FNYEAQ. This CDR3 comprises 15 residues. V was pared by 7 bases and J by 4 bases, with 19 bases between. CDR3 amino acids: CASTQTQGMGETQYF. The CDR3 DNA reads TGTGCCAGCACCCAGACCCAGGGGATGGGAGAGACCCAGTACTTC.

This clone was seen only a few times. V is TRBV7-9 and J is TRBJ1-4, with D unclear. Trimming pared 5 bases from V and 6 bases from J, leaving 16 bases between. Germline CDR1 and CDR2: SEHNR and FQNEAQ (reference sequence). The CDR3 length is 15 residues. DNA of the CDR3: TGTGCCAGCAGCCCTCCTTTGGACGGAGATGAAAAACTGTTTTTT. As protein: CASSPPLDGDEKLFF.

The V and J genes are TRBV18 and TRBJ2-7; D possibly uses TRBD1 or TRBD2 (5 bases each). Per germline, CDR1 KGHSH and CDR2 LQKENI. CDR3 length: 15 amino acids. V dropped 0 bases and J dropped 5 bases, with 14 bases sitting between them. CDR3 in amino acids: CASSPPEGRVNEQYF. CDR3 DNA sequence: TGTGCCAGCTCACCACCTGAGGGACGAGTCAACGAGCAGTACTTC. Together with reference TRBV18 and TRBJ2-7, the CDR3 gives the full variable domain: NAGVMQNPRHLVRRRGQEARLRCSPMKGHSHVYWYRQLPEEGLKFMVYLQKENIIDESGMPKERFSAEFPKEGPSILRIQQVVRGDSAAYFCASSPPEGRVNEQYFGPGTRLTVT.

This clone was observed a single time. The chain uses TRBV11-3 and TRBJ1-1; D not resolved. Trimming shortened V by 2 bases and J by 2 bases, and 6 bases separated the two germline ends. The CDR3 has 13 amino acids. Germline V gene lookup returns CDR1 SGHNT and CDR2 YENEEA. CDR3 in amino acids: CASSLRVNTEAFF. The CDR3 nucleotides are TGTGCCAGCAGCTTACGAGTTAACACTGAAGCTTTCTTT.

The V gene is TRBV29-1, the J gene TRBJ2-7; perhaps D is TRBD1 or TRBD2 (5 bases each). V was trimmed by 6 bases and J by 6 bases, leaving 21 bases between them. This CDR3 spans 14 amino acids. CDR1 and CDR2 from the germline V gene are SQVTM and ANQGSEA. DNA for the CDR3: TGCAGCGTAGGCCGGGACGCAAATTTGGGCGAGCAGTACTTC. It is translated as CSVGRDANLGEQYF.

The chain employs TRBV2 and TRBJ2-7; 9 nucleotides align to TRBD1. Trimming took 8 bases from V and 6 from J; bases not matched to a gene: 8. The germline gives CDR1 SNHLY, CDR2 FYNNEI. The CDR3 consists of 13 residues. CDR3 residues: CASGRDRVVEQYF. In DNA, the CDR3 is TGTGCCAGCGGCCGGGACAGGGTGGTCGAGCAGTACTTC.

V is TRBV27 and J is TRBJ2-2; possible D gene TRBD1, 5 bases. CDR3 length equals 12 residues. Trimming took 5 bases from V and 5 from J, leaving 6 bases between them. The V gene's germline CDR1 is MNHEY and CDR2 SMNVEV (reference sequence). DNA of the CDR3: TGTGCCAGCAGTAGGGGTACCGGGGAGCTGTTTTTT. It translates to CASSRGTGELFF.

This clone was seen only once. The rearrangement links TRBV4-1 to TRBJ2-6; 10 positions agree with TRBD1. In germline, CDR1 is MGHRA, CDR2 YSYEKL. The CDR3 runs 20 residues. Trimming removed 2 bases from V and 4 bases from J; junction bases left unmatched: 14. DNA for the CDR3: TGCGCCAGCAGCCAATTTATTTCCGGGACAGGGGCTCCCGGGGCCAACGTCCTGACTTTC. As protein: CASSQFISGTGAPGANVLTF.

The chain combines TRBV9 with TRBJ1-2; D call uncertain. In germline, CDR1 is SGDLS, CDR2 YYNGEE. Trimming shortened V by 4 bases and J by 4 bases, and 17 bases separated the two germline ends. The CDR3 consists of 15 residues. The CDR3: CASSTREGDRYGYTF. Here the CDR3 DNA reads TGTGCCAGCAGCACGAGGGAGGGAGACCGCTATGGCTACACCTTC.

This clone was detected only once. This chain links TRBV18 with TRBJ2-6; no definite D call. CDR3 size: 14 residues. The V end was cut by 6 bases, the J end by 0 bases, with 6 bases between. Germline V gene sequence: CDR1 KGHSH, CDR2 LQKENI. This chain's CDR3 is CASSPISGANVLTF. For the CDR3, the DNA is TGTGCCAGCTCCCCAATCTCTGGGGCCAACGTCCTGACTTTC.

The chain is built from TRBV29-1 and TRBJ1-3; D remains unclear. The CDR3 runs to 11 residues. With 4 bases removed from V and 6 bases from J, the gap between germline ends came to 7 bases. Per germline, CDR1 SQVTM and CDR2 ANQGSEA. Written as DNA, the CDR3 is TGCAGCGTTGTCAACCAAAACACCATATATTTT. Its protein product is CSVVNQNTIYF.

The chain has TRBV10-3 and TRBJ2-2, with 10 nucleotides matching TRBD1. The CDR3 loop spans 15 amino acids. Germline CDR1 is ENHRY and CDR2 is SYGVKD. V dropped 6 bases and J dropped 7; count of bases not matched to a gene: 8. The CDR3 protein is CAIRPGTGEIGELFF. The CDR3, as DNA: TGTGCCATCAGGCCCGGGACAGGGGAGATCGGGGAGCTGTTTTTT.

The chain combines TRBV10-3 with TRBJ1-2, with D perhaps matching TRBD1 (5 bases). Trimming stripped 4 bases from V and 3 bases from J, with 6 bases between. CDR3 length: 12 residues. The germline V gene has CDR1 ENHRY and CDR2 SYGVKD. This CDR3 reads CAISGDDYGYTF. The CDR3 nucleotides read TGTGCCATCAGTGGGGACGACTATGGCTACACCTTC.

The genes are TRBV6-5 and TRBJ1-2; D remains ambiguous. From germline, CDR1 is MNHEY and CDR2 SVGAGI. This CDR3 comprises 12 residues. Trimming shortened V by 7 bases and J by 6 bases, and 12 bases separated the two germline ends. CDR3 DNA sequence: TGTGCCAGCACCCCCGATCGGAATGGCTACACCTTC. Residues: CASTPDRNGYTF.

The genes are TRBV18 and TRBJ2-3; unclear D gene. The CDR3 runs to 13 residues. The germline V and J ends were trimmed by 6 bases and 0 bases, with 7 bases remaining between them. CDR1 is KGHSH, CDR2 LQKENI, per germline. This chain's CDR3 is CASSLDSTDTQYF. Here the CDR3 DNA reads TGTGCCAGCTCGCTGGACAGCACAGATACGCAGTATTTT.

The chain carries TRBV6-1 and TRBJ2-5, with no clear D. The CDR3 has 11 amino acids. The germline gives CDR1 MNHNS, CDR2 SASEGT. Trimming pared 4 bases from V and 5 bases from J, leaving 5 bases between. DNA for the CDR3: TGTGCCAGCAGTGTGGGGGAGACCCAGTACTTC. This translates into CASSVGETQYF.

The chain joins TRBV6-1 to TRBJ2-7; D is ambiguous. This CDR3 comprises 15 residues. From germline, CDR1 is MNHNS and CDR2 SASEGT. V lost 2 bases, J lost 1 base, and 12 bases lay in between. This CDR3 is CASSEPPDRSYEQYF. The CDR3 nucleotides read TGTGCCAGCAGTGAACCCCCGGACCGATCCTACGAGCAGTACTTC.

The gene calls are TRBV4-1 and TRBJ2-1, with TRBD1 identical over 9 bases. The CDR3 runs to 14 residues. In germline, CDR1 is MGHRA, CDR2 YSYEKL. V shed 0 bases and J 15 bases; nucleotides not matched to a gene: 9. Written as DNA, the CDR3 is TGCGCCAGCAGCCAAGATCTTAAGGACAGGGGTCCGTTCTTC. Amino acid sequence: CASSQDLKDRGPFF.

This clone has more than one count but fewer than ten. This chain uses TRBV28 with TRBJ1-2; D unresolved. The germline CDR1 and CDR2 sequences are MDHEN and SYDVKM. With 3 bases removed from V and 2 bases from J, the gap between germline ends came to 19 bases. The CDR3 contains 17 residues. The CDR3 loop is CASSFEYGSDPNYGYTF. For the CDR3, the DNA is TGTGCCAGCAGTTTTGAGTACGGGTCAGACCCCAACTATGGCTACACCTTC.

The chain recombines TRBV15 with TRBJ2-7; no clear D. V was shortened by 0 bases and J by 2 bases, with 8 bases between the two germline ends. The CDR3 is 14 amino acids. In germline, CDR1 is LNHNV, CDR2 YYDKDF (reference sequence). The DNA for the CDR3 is TGTGCCACCAGCAGAGATAAGGCAACCTACGAGCAGTACTTC. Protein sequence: CATSRDKATYEQYF.